These 26 T cell receptor beta chains share one sample of origin, sequenced in a study of tumor and adjacent non-tumor tissue in lung cancer. Three rounds of nested PCR, following a modified ARM-PCR protocol, produced the TCRbeta library. TCRdb recomputed calls from the multiplex PCR reads with MiXCR, one row per CDR3 protein. Of about 110,000 distinct CDR3 sequences in the sample, about 61% were seen once. This sample's RNA came from whole unsorted tissue. This non-tumor lung sample came from over 3 cm beyond the tumor edge. Source material: distant non-tumor lung tissue. The receptors shown here come from a man aged 55-75 years with non-small cell lung cancer.

This clonotype has ten or more counts. The chain links TRBV12-3 or TRBV12-4 to TRBJ1-1, with a weak D call TRBD1 (5 bases). The CDR3 loop spans 14 amino acids. The V end lost 6 bases, the J end lost 4 bases, and 15 bases lay between the germline ends. The CDR3 loop reads CASRRGGQSTEAFF. The CDR3 DNA reads as TGTGCCAGCAGGAGGGGCGGCCAGAGCACTGAAGCTTTCTTT.

Regarding this clonotype: This may stem from a read error, because a much larger clone lies one nucleotide away. The CDR3 sequence: CASSLGWGQPQHF. CDR3 bases: TGCGCCAGCAGCTTGGGGTGGGGTCAGCCCCAGCATTTT. V is TRBV5-1 and J is TRBJ1-5; no clear D gene. V lost 0 bases and J 6 bases, leaving 7 bases between the germline ends. Germline lookup yields CDR1 SGHRS and CDR2 YFSETQ. CDR3 length equals 13 residues.

This clonotype was seen a single time. Lacking the conserved final phenylalanine or tryptophan, this CDR3 likely reflects a read error. V gene TRBV6-9 combines with J gene TRBJ2-5, with D uncertain. The CDR3 spans 13 residues. Germline-derived CDR1 and CDR2 are MNHGY and SVAAGI. The CDR3 sequence is CATQNGAKEIQYL. CDR3 nucleotides: TGTGCCACACAAAACGGCGCGAAAGAGATCCAGTACTTA.

Concerning this clonotype itself: One end of the junction varies from germline; a read error may be responsible. The CDR3 is CASSQATEEGYGYTF. CDR3 nucleotide sequence: TGCGCCAGCAGCCAAGCGACGGAGGAGGGATATGGTTACACCTTC. The V and J genes are TRBV4-3 and TRBJ1-2; D gene ambiguous. Germline CDR1 reads LGHNA; CDR2 reads YSLEER. This CDR3 contains 15 residues.

On this clonotype: The conserved final phenylalanine or tryptophan is absent from the CDR3, which likely points to a read error. The chain has TRBV20-1 and TRBJ2-3; 7 positions agree with TRBD2. The CDR3 spans 17 residues. Germline V gene sequence: CDR1 DFQATT, CDR2 SNEGSKA (reference sequence). With 4 bases clipped from V and 0 bases from J, the junction kept 13 bases outside the gene matches. CDR3 loop: CSAKGAASGRSTDTQYY. The CDR3 DNA reads TGCAGTGCTAAAGGGGCTGCTAGCGGAAGAAGCACAGATACGCAGTATTAT.

The chain employs TRBV11-2 and TRBJ2-7, with 8 bases fitting TRBD2. Germline V gene sequence: CDR1 SGHAT, CDR2 FQNNGV. The CDR3 consists of 13 residues. J lost 7 bases, V lost 5 bases, and 7 bases had no gene match. The CDR3 bases are TGTGCCAGCAGCCGGGGGGGGGCGTATGAGCAGTACTTC. This translates into CASSRGGAYEQYF.

About this clonotype itself: A junction boundary mismatches the germline segment, possibly from a read error. V usage is TRBV11-3 and J usage is TRBJ1-2, with D unclear. The V gene's germline CDR1 is SGHNT and CDR2 YENEEA. The CDR3 length is 13 residues. CDR3: CASSLAKLDGYTF. CDR3 sequence (DNA): TGTGCCAGCAGCTTAGCTAAGTTGGATGGCTATACCTTC.

A remark on this clonotype: An end of the junction does not agree with germline; a read error may underlie this. V is TRBV11-3 and J is TRBJ1-1; D uncertain. Germline loops: CDR1 SGHNT, CDR2 YENEEA. The CDR3 contains 13 residues. The CDR3 bases are TGTGCCGGCAGCAAGGCATTGAACACTGAAGTTTTCTTT. Its translation is CAGSKALNTEVFF.

With regard to this clonotype: A much larger clone lies a single base off, so this may be a read error. This CDR3 is missing its conserved last phenylalanine or tryptophan, likely due to a read error. The V and J genes are TRBV20-1 and TRBJ2-1, with D unresolved. Germline assignment: CDR1 DFQATT and CDR2 SNEGSKA (reference sequence). The CDR3 consists of 11 residues. The V and J ends lost 3 bases and 10 bases respectively, with 10 bases between them. In DNA form, the CDR3 reads TGCAGTGCTAGTAGACACTTAGAGCAGTTCTTA. Translated: CSASRHLEQFL.

The rearrangement joins TRBV6-1 to TRBJ2-7; no reliable D call. Germline loops: CDR1 MNHNS, CDR2 SASEGT. CDR3 length: 15 residues. Between the trimmed V and J ends, which lost 8 bases and 13 bases, there was a span of 30 bases. CDR3 nucleotides: TGTGCCAGCGACTCTGGGTTTTTAACCCACTACGAGCGTTACTTC. This translates into CASDSGFLTHYERYF.

Worth noting for this clonotype: This clone may be a read error of a much larger clone one base away. The gene calls are TRBV13 and TRBJ1-1; D uncertain. CDR1 and CDR2 (germline): PRHDT, FYEKMQ (reference sequence). The CDR3 covers 13 residues. The CDR3, as DNA: TGTGTCAGCAGCTCTCAGGAGAACACTGAAGCTTTCTTT. Residues: CVSSSQENTEAFF.

Only a few counts were recorded for this clonotype. J is TRBJ2-3 and V is TRBV4-1; D might be TRBD1 (5 bases). There are 15 residues in the CDR3. The germline gives CDR1 MGHRA, CDR2 YSYEKL. Trimming cost V 4 bases and J 3 bases, with 14 bases left between them. The chain's CDR3 is CASSPWPGRTDTQYF. The DNA of the CDR3 is TGCGCCAGCAGCCCATGGCCAGGGCGTACAGATACGCAGTATTTT.

Note on this clonotype: This could be a read error, since a much larger clone is one nucleotide away. The rearrangement uses TRBV14 and TRBJ1-1; D gene unclear. The CDR3 runs to 18 residues. Germline lookup yields CDR1 SGHDN and CDR2 FVKESK. In nucleotides, the CDR3 is TGTGCCATCAGCCAAGTGAGGTTAATCGGCGGGATGAACACTGAAGCTTTCTTT. It is translated as CAISQVRLIGGMNTEAFF.

This sequence joins TRBV11-3 and TRBJ2-2; D is undetermined. CDR3 length equals 13 residues. The ends were cut back, 5 bases at V and 4 bases at J, with 8 bases in the middle. Per germline, CDR1 SGHNT and CDR2 YENEEA. The chain's CDR3 is CASSQELTGELFF. CDR3 bases: TGTGCCAGCAGCCAGGAGCTCACCGGGGAGCTGTTTTTT.

In the case of this clonotype: One end of the junction fails to match germline, which may point to a read error. V and J are TRBV30 and TRBJ1-2; TRBD1 matches 7 bases. Germline CDR1 reads GTSNPN; CDR2 reads SVGIG (reference sequence). This CDR3 is built from 15 residues. The CDR3 loop is CAWRDPRGTVYGHTF. CDR3 nucleotides: TGTGCCTGGAGGGACCCCCGCGGGACAGTTTATGGCCACACCTTC.

As to this clonotype: The junction differs from germline at one of its ends, possibly a read error. This chain connects TRBV6-2 or TRBV6-3 to TRBJ1-5; a possible D gene is TRBD1 (6 bases). From germline, CDR1 is MNHEY and CDR2 SVGEGT. This CDR3 has 15 residues. CDR3 amino acids: CDSSYGRDIRQPQHF. In nucleotides, the CDR3 is TGTGACAGCAGTTACGGTCGGGACATAAGGCAGCCCCAGCATTTT.

J is TRBJ2-2 and V is TRBV6-5; 9 bases line up with TRBD2. CDR1 and CDR2 from the germline V gene are MNHEY and SVGAGI. There are 16 residues in the CDR3. Trimming removed 10 bases from V and 9 bases from J; junction bases left unmatched: 18. The CDR3, as DNA: TGTGCCACCTCCGGATTAGCGGGAGCTGTAACCAGGGAGCTGTTTTTT. Translation: CATSGLAGAVTRELFF.

This clonotype was seen only a few times. At one end, the junction sequence differs from germline, possibly due to a read error. CDR3: CPSSLSAGETEAFF. CDR3 DNA: TGTCCCAGCAGTTTATCAGCGGGCGAGACTGAAGCTTTCTTT. V and J are TRBV11-1 and TRBJ1-1; D uncertain. The CDR3 is 14 amino acids. Germline V gene lookup returns CDR1 SGHAT and CDR2 FQDESV (reference sequence).

Note on this clonotype: A read error may account for a junction end that differs from germline. This sequence joins TRBV12-3 or TRBV12-4 and TRBJ1-1, with TRBD1 matching over 7 bases. The length of the CDR3 is 16 residues. CDR3 bases: TGTGCCAGCAAACAAGTCAACAGGGGCCTGAACATTGAAGCTTTCTTT. Translated, it gives CASKQVNRGLNIEAFF.

With regard to this clonotype: At one end, the junction sequence differs from germline, possibly due to a read error. The chain has TRBV12-3 or TRBV12-4 and TRBJ2-5, with 8 bases fitting TRBD1. CDR3 length: 13 amino acids. The CDR3 DNA reads TGTGCAAGCAGACAGGGGATAATGGAGACCCAGCACTTC. Amino acids: CASRQGIMETQHF.

Points on this clonotype: The germline gene is not matched at one end of the junction; a read error may be the cause. This rearrangement joins TRBV10-2 to TRBJ2-3; D not certain. Per the germline V gene, CDR1 is WSHSY and CDR2 is SAAADI. This CDR3 comprises 11 residues. The CDR3 DNA follows: TGTGCCAGCAGTGTAGCAGATACGCATTATTTT. It translates to CASSVADTHYF.

This clonotype was detected only a few times. This may be a read error: a much more frequent sequence differs by one nucleotide. The rearrangement joins TRBV6-5 to TRBJ1-1; TRBD1 is a possible D gene (6 bases). The germline V gene has CDR1 MNHEY and CDR2 SVGAGI. The CDR3 consists of 15 residues. The CDR3 spells CANSYRAQSQGRAFF. The CDR3 nucleotides are TGTGCCAACAGTTACAGGGCCCAGAGTCAGGGACGGGCTTTCTTT.

To note about this clonotype: Sequence at one end of the junction differs from germline and may be a read error. This sequence joins TRBV11-3 and TRBJ2-1; D call uncertain. CDR3 length: 13 residues. The germline V gene has CDR1 SGHNT and CDR2 YENEEA. The CDR3 sequence is CASPWVDPQLAVF. The CDR3 coding sequence is TGTGCCAGTCCTTGGGTGGACCCCCAATTAGCAGTTTTC.

Remarks on this clonotype: A much larger clone differs by one base, so this may be a read error. V is TRBV28 and J is TRBJ2-4; TRBD2 matches 14 bases. The CDR3 length is 16 residues. V shed 8 bases, J shed 9 bases, and the junction held 12 bases outside the gene matches. Germline V gives CDR1 MDHEN, CDR2 SYDVKM. In DNA form, the CDR3 reads TGTGCCAGCTGTTCCCCGACTAGCGGGAGGGCCACCATTCAGTACTTC. Translated: CASCSPTSGRATIQYF.

This clonotype appeared many times. The chain recombines TRBV5-1 with TRBJ1-6; TRBD1 matches 7 bases. Unmatched junction bases numbered 1, after V lost 0 bases and J lost 1 base. Germline V gene sequence: CDR1 SGHRS, CDR2 YFSETQ. CDR3 size: 16 residues. In nucleotides, the CDR3 is TGCGCCAGCAGCTTGGCAGGGGGATCCTATAATTCACCCCTCCACTTT. Its translation is CASSLAGGSYNSPLHF.

This clonotype was seen more than once but under ten times. Just one base apart from a much larger clone, this may be a read error. The gene calls are TRBV6-1 and TRBJ2-7; TRBD2 might be the D (6 bases). This CDR3 spans 14 amino acids. The germline V and J ends were trimmed by 1 base and 5 bases, with 12 bases remaining between them. Germline V gene lookup returns CDR1 MNHNS and CDR2 SASEGT. The chain's CDR3 is CASSEVGTSNEQYF. As DNA, the CDR3 is TGTGCCAGCAGTGAAGTCGGGACTTCTAACGAGCAGTACTTC.